This TCR beta chain was observed in a study of ipilimumab plus nivolumab after autologous stem cell transplantation. Study as a whole: A median of roughly eight nivolumab and 4 or 5 ipilimumab doses were given.

Checkpoint therapy with ipilimumab 1 mg/kg began 14 to 28 days after transplant. Regarding the study as a whole: TCR repertoire, Treg phenotype and gut microbiota reportedly support more study of this approach.

As for this clone: Its specificity is not known.

Between the trimmed V and J ends, which lost 4 bases and 4 bases, there was a span of 10 bases. CDR3 size: 13 residues. The germline gives CDR1 SNHLY, CDR2 FYNNEI. TCRdb's table, derived via immunoSEQ multiplex PCR, lists solely in-frame clones and lacks some. This sample yields around 15,000 clones, of which around 74% are seen a single time; under 11% belongs to the top ten. This TCR derives from a male donor with primary mediastinal lymphoma. The rearrangement joins TRBV2 to TRBJ2-5; D remains unclear. Material: PBMCs, obtained in a trial of ipilimumab plus nivolumab as post-transplant consolidation. CDR3 bases: TGTGCCAGCAGTGTAATTAGCCCAGAGACCCAGTACTTC. It encodes CASSVISPETQYF.